The TCR beta chain described here comes from a study of blood T cell repertoires in COVID-19. Study overall: Specimens from acute and convalescent COVID-19 originated in the United States, Italy and Spain.

In germline, CDR1 is SGHRS, CDR2 YFSETQ. This CDR3 has 13 amino acids. V lost 4 bases to trimming and J lost 1 base, with 8 bases between them. Original processing notes: Using reference gene primer amplification, nucleated cell counts were estimated. Sequencing was performed with immunoSEQ multiplex PCR; in TCRdb, only in-frame clones are kept and a portion is missing. The V and J calls and clone size come from that table; D and trimming were worked out from the DNA. The sample holds 94,000 or so clones, around nine tenths seen once. The chain combines TRBV5-1 with TRBJ2-5; D gene uncertain. The receptor was derived from an older woman with acute or convalescent COVID-19. The sequencing input was peripheral blood. The CDR3 reads CASSPRPQETQYF. The CDR3 DNA follows: TGCGCCAGCAGCCCTAGACCCCAAGAGACCCAGTACTTC.